The clone carrying this T cell receptor (beta chain) was seen a handful of times. Antigen: not known. The sample belongs to a study of CD4 T cells in relation to SARS-CoV-2 and coronaviruses. Study-level background: After roughly 11 days of antigen culture, PBMC TCR beta CDR3s were sequenced.

Unexposed donor CD4+ T cells date from about 2011-2018, before the COVID-19 pandemic. Isolation of CD4+ T cells took place after approximately eleven days in culture. Clones were sequenced by immunoSEQ multiplex PCR, and TCRdb holds only the in-frame ones, with some missing. Counted here are more than 25,000 clones, 72% occurring once; the ten biggest clones make up 9% to 15%. Sequencing was done on a sample of CD4+ T cells from PBMCs, cultured in vitro. This TCR was sampled from a human donor in good health.

In nucleotides, the CDR3 is TGCGCCAGCAGCCGGGGCGGTAGGCAAGAGACCCAGTACTTC. Translating gives CASSRGGRQETQYF. The rearrangement uses TRBV5-1 and TRBJ2-5; D is tentatively TRBD1 or TRBD2 (5 bases each). There are 14 residues in the CDR3. CDR1 is SGHRS and CDR2 is YFSETQ in the germline V gene. Trimming shortened V by 4 bases and J by 2 bases, and 12 bases separated the two germline ends.